This T cell receptor beta chain is drawn from a study of blood T cell repertoires in COVID-19. This CDR3 region has 15 residues. Unmatched junction bases numbered 13, after V lost 5 bases and J lost 9 bases. Germline V gene data show CDR1 as SGHTA and CDR2 as FQGNSA. Produced via immunoSEQ multiplex PCR; TCRdb's table is partial and in-frame only. This sample carries under 200,000 clones, 80% to 90% of them seen once, and the ten largest clones take 0.7% to 0.95%. This rearrangement joins TRBV7-2 to TRBJ1-5, with 7 nucleotides matching TRBD1. This sequence was found in a woman in her seventies with acute or convalescent COVID-19. Sequencing input: peripheral blood. The CDR3 sequence is CASSPNTGVFSPQHF. The CDR3 DNA reads as TGTGCCAGCAGCCCAAACACAGGGGTATTTTCGCCCCAGCATTTT.